This is a list of T cell receptor beta chains from one sample in a study of cytomegalovirus exposure and HLA in healthy donors. This table comes from immunoSEQ multiplex PCR, and its TCRdb copy is limited to in-frame clones, with some not included. Of approximately 190,000 clones listed, around 83% were seen once; the top ten hold roughly 1.6%. Material for sequencing was PBMCs. The source of these receptors is a woman younger than 30 in good health and CMV-seronegative. Each CDR3 is given with its conserved first and last residue.

V: TRBV5-1
length: 16
J: TRBJ2-5
CDR3: CASSLTPLAGSETQYF

V: TRBV28
length: 11
J: TRBJ1-1
CDR3: CASSLEVYAFF

V: TRBV5-1
length: 16
J: TRBJ2-1
CDR3: CASSPFLAGAPGEQFF

V: TRBV5-1
length: 14
J: TRBJ2-7
CDR3: CASSLGTSGYEQYF

V: TRBV4-1
length: 14
J: TRBJ2-2
CDR3: CASSPLQVTGELFF

V: TRBV10-2
length: 14
J: TRBJ2-1
CDR3: CASIKDIARNEQFF

V: TRBV21-1
length: 17
J: TRBJ1-2
CDR3: CASSKAGGEDRHYGYTF

V: TRBV21-1
length: 19
J: TRBJ2-3
CDR3: CASPLGPWERQEQTDTQYF

V: TRBV28
length: 16
J: TRBJ2-7
CDR3: CASSTLLAGDTDEQYF

V: TRBV4-3
length: 16
J: TRBJ2-3
CDR3: CASSQVLAGDADTQYF

V: TRBV30
length: 11
J: -
CDR3: CAWSVFYEQYF

V: TRBV28
length: 14
J: TRBJ1-4
CDR3: CASSTHRGNEKLFF

V: TRBV28
length: 16
J: TRBJ2-6
CDR3: CASSTQTGFGANVLTF

V: TRBV27
length: 18
J: TRBJ2-3
CDR3: CASSLRGLAGTSTDTQYF

V: TRBV13
length: 15
J: TRBJ2-1
CDR3: CASSPQAGGHNEQFF

V: TRBV4-3
length: 16
J: TRBJ1-4
CDR3: CASSQDRGQVNEKLFF

V: TRBV30
length: 15
J: TRBJ2-7
CDR3: CAWRRGPGDGYEQYF

V: TRBV7-9
length: 14
J: TRBJ2-1
CDR3: CASSGGGTNDEQFF

V: TRBV7-9
length: 14
J: TRBJ1-1
CDR3: CASSLDRGGTEAFF

V: TRBV12-5
length: 14
J: TRBJ2-1
CDR3: CASGEDSAYNEQFF

V: TRBV9
length: 16
J: TRBJ2-5
CDR3: CASSAGEALWAETQYF

V: TRBV19
length: 16
J: TRBJ2-1
CDR3: CASRGVGTGDRNEQFF

V: TRBV27
length: 14
J: TRBJ2-2
CDR3: CASIGRGNTGELFF

V: TRBV9
length: 15
J: TRBJ2-1
CDR3: CASSVAGGSTPEQFF

V: TRBV7-8
length: 15
J: TRBJ2-1
CDR3: CASSVSGTSYNEQFF

V: TRBV5-1
length: 14
J: TRBJ1-1
CDR3: CASSFDRGGTEAFF

V: TRBV15
length: 18
J: TRBJ2-6
CDR3: CATSSSGQGISGANVLTF

V: TRBV5-4
length: 12
J: TRBJ2-3
CDR3: CASSTDRVAEDF

V: TRBV7-6
length: 13
J: TRBJ1-5
CDR3: CASSLESNQPQHF

V: TRBV6-5
length: 15
J: TRBJ1-2
CDR3: CASSPGTEAVYGYTF

V: TRBV7-2
length: 16
J: TRBJ2-3
CDR3: CASSNPSGGAGNTQYF

V: TRBV4-1
length: 16
J: TRBJ2-1
CDR3: CASSQDISGRSNEQFF

V: TRBV2
length: 14
J: TRBJ2-2
CDR3: CASSAVRGTGELFF

V: TRBV30
length: 15
J: TRBJ2-1
CDR3: CAWSPRDRGHNEQFF

V: TRBV29-1
length: 15
J: TRBJ2-1
CDR3: CSVIGWRRGVNEQFF

V: TRBV6-5
length: 16
J: TRBJ1-1
CDR3: CASSYFMDRLNTEAFF

V: TRBV4-3
length: 22
J: TRBJ2-1
CDR3: CASSHKFFGLAGVGSSYNEQFF

V: TRBV30
length: 14
J: TRBJ1-5
CDR3: CAWSVTRANQPQHF

V: TRBV5-4
length: 14
J: TRBJ2-5
CDR3: CASSLGARGETQYF

V: TRBV29-1
length: 11
J: TRBJ2-3
CDR3: CSAAKGDTQYF

V: TRBV28
length: 13
J: TRBJ1-1
CDR3: CASTLHPNTEAFF

V: TRBV2
length: 16
J: TRBJ2-5
CDR3: CASSDPGVSYQETQYF

V: TRBV15
length: 13
J: TRBJ1-3
CDR3: CATSRDRGYTIYF

V: TRBV7-2
length: 16
J: TRBJ2-7
CDR3: CASSWGLAGPNYEQYF

V: TRBV5-1
length: 18
J: TRBJ2-3
CDR3: CASSKGQALTTFTDTQYF

V: TRBV5-8
length: 15
J: TRBJ2-7
CDR3: CASSPYKYTVYEQYF

V: TRBV18
length: 15
J: TRBJ1-2
CDR3: CASSPPDRGPRGYTF

V: TRBV5-6
length: 15
J: TRBJ2-7
CDR3: CASSTGLADYHEQYF

V: TRBV19
length: 15
J: TRBJ2-1
CDR3: CASSILSGGYNEQFF

V: TRBV20-1
length: 10
J: TRBJ1-2
CDR3: CSASSYGYTF

V: TRBV7-2
length: 15
J: TRBJ1-3
CDR3: CASSAGTASGNTIYF

V: TRBV2
length: 14
J: TRBJ1-2
CDR3: CASSELDRGQGYTF

V: TRBV7-2
length: 18
J: TRBJ2-1
CDR3: CASSWRPGRAGVYNEQFF

V: TRBV5-1
length: 16
J: TRBJ1-1
CDR3: CASSSLVQGVGTEAFF